This TCR beta chain was sequenced in a study of OX40 agonist ivuxolimab in advanced cancers. Looking at the study overall: Ivuxolimab, an antibody acting as an agonist of OX40 (CD134), was used to treat patients. Points from the study as a whole: Antigen specificity of clonally expanded peripheral T cells was not established.

TCRdb's copy holds only in-frame clones and misses some; the assay was immunoSEQ multiplex PCR. The sample lists roughly 83,000 clones, 65% to 85% occurring once. This clone was seen a handful of times. Its antigen is not known. Trimming cost V 2 bases and J 3 bases, with 7 bases left between them. The CDR3 runs to 13 residues. Germline V CDR1 and CDR2: KGHSH, LQKENI. The sequencing here drew on CD4+ or CD8+ T cells sorted from blood, taken in a trial of the OX40 agonist ivuxolimab. The rearrangement links TRBV18 to TRBJ1-1; unclear D gene. The sequence derives from an adult with an advanced solid tumor such as melanoma, head and neck, liver or kidney cancer. The CDR3: CASSPGGDTEAFF. In DNA form, the CDR3 reads TGTGCCAGCTCACCAGGTGGGGACACTGAAGCTTTCTTT.